Listed below are T cell receptor beta chains from one sample, sequenced in a study of tumor-infiltrating lymphocytes in oesophageal squamous cell carcinoma. TCRdb re-called the PCR reads through MiXCR, storing one row per CDR3 protein. The table records about 15,000 distinct CDR3 sequences, 40% to 65% of them present only once. The sample was esophageal tumor tissue. Every receptor here comes from a male donor with esophageal squamous cell carcinoma. CDR3s include the opening cysteine and the closing phenylalanine or tryptophan. D genes are given only for firm matches. Expanded clones are given a class, and other clones once, few, many or no size at all.

>.|.|14|TRBJ2-7|TRBV5-5
CASSLPDGYYEQYF
TGTGCCAGCAGCCTCCCGGACGGTTACTACGAGCAGTACTTC
>TRBD1|.|15|TRBJ2-3|TRBV7-8
CASSLDRTGNSPLHF
TGTGCCAGCAGCTTAGATAGGACAGGGAATTCACCCCTCCACTTC
>.|.|16|TRBJ2-7|TRBV7-3
CASSLLAGSAYNEQYF
TGTGCCAGCAGCCTTTTAGCCGGGAGTGCCTACAATGAGCAGTACTTC
>.|few|14|TRBJ2-7|TRBV7-6
CASSLSGTGYEQYF
TGTGCCAGCAGCTTATCTGGGACCGGATACGAGCAGTACTTC
>TRBD2|few|16|TRBJ2-3|TRBV7-3
CASSLGAGGTTDTQYF
TGTGCCAGCAGCTTAGGAGCGGGGGGTACCACAGATACGCAGTATTTT
>.|.|16|TRBJ2-7|TRBV7-2
CASSLALAPSYNEQYF
TGTGCCAGCAGCTTAGCGCTAGCGCCCTCCTACAATGAGCAGTACTTC
>.|few|12|TRBJ2-5|TRBV2
CASRGGGETQYF
TGTGCCAGTAGAGGGGGAGGGGAGACCCAGTACTTC
>TRBD2|.|14|TRBJ2-1|TRBV7-2
CASSFLAGSREQFF
TGTGCCAGCAGCTTCCTAGCGGGATCGAGGGAGCAGTTCTTC
>.|.|14|TRBJ2-3|TRBV7-2
CASSYRTNTDTQYF
TGTGCCAGCAGCTACAGGACTAACACAGATACGCAGTATTTT
>TRBD1|.|16|TRBJ2-5|TRBV7-3
CASSYGSTGGIETQYF
TGTGCCAGCAGCTATGGGAGTACAGGGGGCATAGAGACCCAGTACTTC
>.|few|13|TRBJ1-2|TRBV19
CASTGDLDYGYTF
TGTGCCAGTACTGGGGACTTGGACTATGGCTACACCTTC
>TRBD1|.|17|TRBJ2-7|TRBV7-8
CASSLSRTGGTSYEQYF
TGTGCCAGCAGCTTGAGCAGGACAGGGGGAACCTCCTACGAGCAGTACTTC
>TRBD1|.|13|TRBJ2-1|TRBV7-2
CATEQGSYNEQFF
TGTGCCACCGAACAGGGGTCCTACAATGAGCAGTTCTTC
>TRBD2|.|12|TRBJ2-5|TRBV10-1
CASSASGETQYF
TGCGCCAGCAGCGCTAGCGGGGAGACCCAGTACTTC
>.|many|14|TRBJ2-3|TRBV7-3
CASSLSRGTDTQYF
TGTGCCAGCAGCTTAAGCCGGGGCACAGATACGCAGTATTTT
>.|.|14|TRBJ2-5|TRBV7-6
CASSLAGAGETQYF
TGTGCCAGCAGCTTAGCTGGGGCGGGGGAGACCCAGTACTTC
>.|.|13|TRBJ2-7|TRBV12-3/TRBV12-4
CASSVTASYEQYF
TGTGCCAGCAGCGTGACAGCATCCTACGAGCAGTACTTC
>.|many|14|TRBJ2-7|TRBV10-2
CASRPLLRLYEQYF
TGCGCCAGCAGGCCGCTGTTACGGCTCTACGAGCAGTACTTC
>TRBD2|.|16|TRBJ2-1|TRBV12-3/TRBV12-4
CASSLAIAGRYTEQFF
TGTGCCAGCAGTTTAGCTATAGCGGGGAGGTACACTGAGCAGTTCTTC
>.|.|12|TRBJ1-1|TRBV7-6
CASSLPDTEAFF
TGTGCCAGCAGCTTGCCCGACACTGAAGCTTTCTTT
>TRBD2|.|16|TRBJ2-5|TRBV7-8
CASSSGGGGSIETQYF
TGTGCCAGCAGCTCGGGAGGCGGGGGGTCCATAGAGACCCAGTACTTC
>TRBD2|.|16|TRBJ2-5|TRBV12-3/TRBV12-4
CASSFTGAGGQETQYF
TGTGCCAGCAGTTTTACCGGGGCGGGAGGCCAAGAGACCCAGTACTTC
>TRBD1|many|13|TRBJ2-7|TRBV15
CATSTGTGDEQYF
TGTGCCACCAGCACCGGGACAGGGGACGAGCAGTACTTC
>.|few|14|TRBJ2-5|TRBV7-2
CASSPRLSEETQYF
TGTGCCAGCAGCCCGAGACTTTCGGAAGAGACCCAGTACTTC
>.|.|11|TRBJ1-2|TRBV6-1
CAASNRYGYTF
TGTGCCGCCAGCAATAGATATGGCTACACCTTC
>.|.|14|TRBJ2-3|TRBV7-8
CASSRTGRTDTQYF
TGTGCCAGCAGCCGTACTGGACGCACAGATACGCAGTATTTT
>.|many|15|TRBJ2-1|TRBV7-9
CASSPWEDSYNEQFF
TGTGCCAGCAGCCCTTGGGAGGACTCCTACAATGAGCAGTTCTTC
>.|medium-sized|15|TRBJ1-4|TRBV28
CASTLGGGLNEKLFF
TGTGCCAGCACACTAGGAGGGGGTTTAAATGAAAAACTGTTTTTT
>TRBD1|many|19|TRBJ2-1|TRBV18
CASSRLEDRGRHARGEQFF
TGTGCCAGCTCGCGCCTGGAGGACAGGGGGCGACATGCTCGGGGTGAGCAGTTCTTC
>TRBD1|.|16|TRBJ1-1|TRBV7-2
CASSLDRDVRNTEAFF
TGTGCCAGCAGCTTGGACAGGGATGTGAGGAACACTGAAGCTTTCTTT
>.|few|15|TRBJ2-1|TRBV7-6
CASRSARLGYNEQFF
TGTGCCAGCAGGAGTGCTCGGCTAGGATACAATGAGCAGTTCTTC
>TRBD2|few|14|TRBJ2-7|TRBV12-3/TRBV12-4
CASSPETSGYEQYF
TGTGCCAGCAGCCCCGAGACTAGCGGCTACGAGCAGTACTTC
>TRBD2|few|15|TRBJ2-3|TRBV7-7
CASSKTSGESDTQYF
TGTGCTAGCAGCAAGACTAGCGGGGAATCAGATACGCAGTATTTT
>TRBD1|many|15|TRBJ2-2|TRBV6-1
CASSFWTGVDRELFF
TGTGCCAGCAGTTTCTGGACAGGGGTGGATAGGGAGCTGTTTTTT
>.|.|15|TRBJ2-1|TRBV7-6
CASSPRDSSYNEQFF
TGTGCCAGCAGCCCTAGGGACTCCTCCTACAATGAGCAGTTCTTC
>.|.|14|TRBJ2-3|TRBV7-3
CASSLGGAADTQYF
TGTGCCAGCAGCTTAGGGGGGGCCGCAGATACGCAGTATTTT
>TRBD2|.|15|TRBJ2-1|TRBV6-1
CASSSRGLAHNEQFF
TGTGCCAGCAGTTCACGGGGACTAGCCCACAATGAGCAGTTCTTC
>.|many|12|TRBJ2-7|TRBV7-8
CASRTGPYEQYF
TGTGCCAGCAGAACAGGACCCTACGAGCAGTACTTC
>TRBD1|few|12|TRBJ2-1|TRBV7-8
CASSHTRDRDFF
TGTGCCAGCAGCCATACCCGGGACAGGGACTTCTTC
>TRBD1|.|15|TRBJ2-3|TRBV6-1
CASSKRQGGTDTQYF
TGTGCCAGCAGCAAACGACAGGGGGGCACAGATACGCAGTATTTT
>.|.|11|TRBJ2-1|TRBV28
CASSLLDEQFF
TGTGCCAGCAGTTTATTGGATGAGCAGTTCTTC
>.|.|13|TRBJ2-7|TRBV12-3/TRBV12-4
CASSGSSSYEQYF
TGTGCCAGCAGCGGGTCCAGCTCCTACGAGCAGTACTTC
>.|.|15|TRBJ2-3|TRBV12-3/TRBV12-4
CASSYQPKKTDTQYF
TGTGCCAGCAGCTACCAGCCTAAAAAAACAGATACGCAGTATTTT
>.|many|17|TRBJ1-1|TRBV4-1
CASSPLSLTGSETEAFF
TGCGCCAGCAGCCCTCTTTCGTTAACGGGGTCGGAGACTGAAGCTTTCTTT